This entry features one T cell receptor (beta chain) sequence. Its specificity is not known. The data belong to a study of cytomegalovirus exposure and HLA in healthy donors. The wider study: In a previous analysis, approximately 110 million unique TCR beta sequences were found from some 200 million T cells.

The PCR used 60 Vbeta and 13 Jbeta primers. TCRdb's copy holds only in-frame clones and misses some; the assay was immunoSEQ multiplex PCR. The repertoire holds under 150,000 clones, with 65% to 85% as singletons. V was clipped by 2 bases and J by 7 bases, with 21 bases between them. Germline V gives CDR1 GTSNPN, CDR2 SVGIG (reference sequence). There are 16 residues in the CDR3. Study results and limitations: Analysis was performed later, and it showed HLA-associated TCR beta chains to be more clonally expanded than equally common others. In a later analysis, CMV-associated beta chains were mostly HLA-associated, it appeared.

Each of the donors was a healthy bone marrow donor. This sequence originates from a woman aged 40 to 50 in good health and CMV-seronegative. What was sequenced was PBMCs. The V and J genes are TRBV30 and TRBJ2-1, with D hard to call. The CDR3 region is CAWSLPPPSERNEQFF. For the CDR3, the DNA is TGTGCCTGGAGTCTACCTCCCCCGAGCGAGAGGAATGAGCAGTTCTTC.